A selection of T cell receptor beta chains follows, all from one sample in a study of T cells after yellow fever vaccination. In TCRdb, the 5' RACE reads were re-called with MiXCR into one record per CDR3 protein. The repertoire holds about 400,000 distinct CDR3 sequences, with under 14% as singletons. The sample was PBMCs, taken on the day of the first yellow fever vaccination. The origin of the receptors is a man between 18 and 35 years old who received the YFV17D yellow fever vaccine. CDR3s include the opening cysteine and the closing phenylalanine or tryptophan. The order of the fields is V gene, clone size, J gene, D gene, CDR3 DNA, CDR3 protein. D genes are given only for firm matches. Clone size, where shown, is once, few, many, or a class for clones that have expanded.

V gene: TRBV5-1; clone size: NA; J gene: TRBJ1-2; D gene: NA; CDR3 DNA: TGCGCCAGCCGGGACGGAAATAACTATGGCTACACCTTC; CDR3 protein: CASRDGNNYGYTF
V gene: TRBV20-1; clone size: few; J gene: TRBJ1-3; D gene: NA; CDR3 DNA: TGCAGTGCTAGTGCCAGGGCCTCTGGAAACACCATATATTTT; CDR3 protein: CSASARASGNTIYF
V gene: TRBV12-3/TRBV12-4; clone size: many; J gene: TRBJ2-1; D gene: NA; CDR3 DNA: TGTGCCAGCAGCCTGGGAAATGAGCAGTTCTTC; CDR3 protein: CASSLGNEQFF
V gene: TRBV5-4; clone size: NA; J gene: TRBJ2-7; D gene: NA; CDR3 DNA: TGTGCCAGCAGCCCCTGGGACGGAGCAAGGGAACCCTACGAGCAGTACTTC; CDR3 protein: CASSPWDGAREPYEQYF
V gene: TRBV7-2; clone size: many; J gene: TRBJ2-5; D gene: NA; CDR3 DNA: TGTGCCAGCAGCCCGGCGGGGAATCAGGAGACCCAGTACTTC; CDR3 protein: CASSPAGNQETQYF
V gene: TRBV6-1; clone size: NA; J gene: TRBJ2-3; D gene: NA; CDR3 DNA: TGTGCCAGCAACGCCCGGACAGTTGACACAGATACGCAGTATTTT; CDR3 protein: CASNARTVDTDTQYF
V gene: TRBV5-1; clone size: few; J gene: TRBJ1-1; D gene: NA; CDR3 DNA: TGCGCCAGCAGCTTGTGGCCCCCGAACACTGAAGCTTTCTTT; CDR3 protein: CASSLWPPNTEAFF
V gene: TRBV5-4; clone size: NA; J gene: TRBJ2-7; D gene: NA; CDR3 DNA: TGTGCCAGCAGCTACCGGGACGTAGCCTACGAGCAGTACTTC; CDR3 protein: CASSYRDVAYEQYF
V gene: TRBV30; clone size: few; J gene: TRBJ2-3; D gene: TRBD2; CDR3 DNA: TGTGCCTGGAGTAGCGGGGGGGCCGAGGATACGCAGTATTTT; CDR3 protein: CAWSSGGAEDTQYF
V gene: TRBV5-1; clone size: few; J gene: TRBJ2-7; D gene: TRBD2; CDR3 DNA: TGCGCCAGCAGCCCGGATGGGGGGGGCTACGAGCAGTACTTC; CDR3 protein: CASSPDGGGYEQYF
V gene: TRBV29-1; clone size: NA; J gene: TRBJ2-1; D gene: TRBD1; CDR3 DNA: TGCAGCGTCCTGGGTGGACAGGGGATAAATGAGCAGTTCTTC; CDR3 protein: CSVLGGQGINEQFF
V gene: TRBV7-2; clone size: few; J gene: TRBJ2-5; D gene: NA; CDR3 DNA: TGTGCCAGCAGCTTAGTGACAGAAGAGACCCAGTACTTC; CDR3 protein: CASSLVTEETQYF
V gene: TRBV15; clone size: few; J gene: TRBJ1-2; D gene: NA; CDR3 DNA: TGTGCCACCAGCAGAGAACGGGGGCGAGGCTATGGCTACACCTTC; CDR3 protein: CATSRERGRGYGYTF
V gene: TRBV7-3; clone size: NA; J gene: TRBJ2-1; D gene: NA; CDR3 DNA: TGTGCCAGCAGCTTACAGGGTACAATGGACAATGAGCAGTTCTTC; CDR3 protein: CASSLQGTMDNEQFF
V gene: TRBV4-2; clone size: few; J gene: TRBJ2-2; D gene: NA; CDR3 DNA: TGTGCCAGCAGCCTTGGAACTGGACAGAACACCGGGGAGCTGTTTTTT; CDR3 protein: CASSLGTGQNTGELFF
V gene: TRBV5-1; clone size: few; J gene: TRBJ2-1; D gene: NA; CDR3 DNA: TGCGCCAGCAGCTCGATACAGGTCAATGAGCAGTTCTTC; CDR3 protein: CASSSIQVNEQFF
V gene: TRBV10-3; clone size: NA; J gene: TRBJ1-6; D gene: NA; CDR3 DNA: TGTGCCTCCATTGACTCCTATAATTCACCCCTCCACTTT; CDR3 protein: CASIDSYNSPLHF
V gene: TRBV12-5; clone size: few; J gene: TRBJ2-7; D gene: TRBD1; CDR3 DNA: TGTGCTAGTGGTTTGGTACAGTTCCGACAGGGACCCTACGAGCAGTACTTC; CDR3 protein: CASGLVQFRQGPYEQYF
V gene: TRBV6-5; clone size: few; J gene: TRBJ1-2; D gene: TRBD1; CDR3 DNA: TGTGCCAGCAGTTACACAACCGGGACAGGGGATGGCTACACCTTC; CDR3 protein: CASSYTTGTGDGYTF
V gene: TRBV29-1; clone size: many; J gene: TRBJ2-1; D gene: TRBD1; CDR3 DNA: TGCAGCGTACTACAGGGGATCCTAGGGAATGAGCAGTTCTTC; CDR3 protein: CSVLQGILGNEQFF
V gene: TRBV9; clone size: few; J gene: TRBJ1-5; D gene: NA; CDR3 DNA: TGTGCCAGCAGCGTGGGCGGCGCTAGGAATCAGCCCCAGCATTTT; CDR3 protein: CASSVGGARNQPQHF
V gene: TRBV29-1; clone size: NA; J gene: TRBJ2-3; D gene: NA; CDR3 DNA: TGCAGCTTCACAGCTAACTCAGATACGCAGTATTTT; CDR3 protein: CSFTANSDTQYF
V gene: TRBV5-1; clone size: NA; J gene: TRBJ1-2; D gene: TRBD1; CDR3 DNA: TGCGCCAGCAGCTCTCAGACCGGGACAGTTAACTATGGCTACACCTTC; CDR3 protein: CASSSQTGTVNYGYTF
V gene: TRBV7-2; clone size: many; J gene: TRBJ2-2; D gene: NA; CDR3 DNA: TGTGCCAGCAGCTCGCAGGGGAGGATAAACGGGGAGCTGTTTTTT; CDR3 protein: CASSSQGRINGELFF
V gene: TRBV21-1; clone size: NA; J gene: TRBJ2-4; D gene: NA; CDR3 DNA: TGTGCCAGCAGCAAAGGGGGCGAGAATAGGGAGTACTTC; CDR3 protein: CASSKGGENREYF
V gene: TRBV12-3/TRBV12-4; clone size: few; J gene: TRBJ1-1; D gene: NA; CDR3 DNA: TGTGCCATCCCGGGAGCAGACCTTACTGAAGCTTTCTTT; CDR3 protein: CAIPGADLTEAFF
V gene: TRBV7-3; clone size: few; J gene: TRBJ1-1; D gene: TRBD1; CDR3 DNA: TGTGCCAGCAGCCTCAGGGGGCGCGACACTGAAGCTTTCTTT; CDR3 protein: CASSLRGRDTEAFF
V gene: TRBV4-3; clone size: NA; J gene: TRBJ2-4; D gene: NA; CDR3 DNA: TGCGCCAGCAGCCAAGGTCCGGGGGACATTCAGTACTTC; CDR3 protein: CASSQGPGDIQYF
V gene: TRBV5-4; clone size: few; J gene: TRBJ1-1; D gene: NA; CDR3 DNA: TGTGCCAGCAGCGGGGGGGGTCCGGGTCCGGATGAAGCTTTCTTT; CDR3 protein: CASSGGGPGPDEAFF
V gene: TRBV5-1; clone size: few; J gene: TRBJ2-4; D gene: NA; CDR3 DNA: TGCGCCAGCAGCTTGTCTGCGGATGGGGGGCTAGCCAAAAACATTCAGTACTTC; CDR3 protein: CASSLSADGGLAKNIQYF
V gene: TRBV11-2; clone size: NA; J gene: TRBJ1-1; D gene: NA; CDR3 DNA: TGTGCCAGCAGCTTAGTAAGAGGGCTTGAAGCTTTCTTT; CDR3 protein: CASSLVRGLEAFF
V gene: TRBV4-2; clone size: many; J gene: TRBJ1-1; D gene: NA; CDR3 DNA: TGTGCCAGCAGCCAAGATACCCTCCCCCCTGAAGCTTTCTTT; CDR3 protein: CASSQDTLPPEAFF
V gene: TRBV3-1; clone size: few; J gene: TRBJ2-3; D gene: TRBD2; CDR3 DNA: TGTGCCAGCAGCCAGCTAAACGGACTAGCTGGGCGAAAAGAGGATACGCAGTATTTT; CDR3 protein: CASSQLNGLAGRKEDTQYF
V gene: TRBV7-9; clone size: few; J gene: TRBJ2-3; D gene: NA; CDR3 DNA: TGTGCCAGCAGCTTAGCGGGGGGGCTTAAGTATTTT; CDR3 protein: CASSLAGGLKYF
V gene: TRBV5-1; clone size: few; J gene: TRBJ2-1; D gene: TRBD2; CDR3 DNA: TGCGCCAGCAGCCCCGGGACTAATACTTACTCCTACAATGAGCAGTTCTTC; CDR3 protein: CASSPGTNTYSYNEQFF
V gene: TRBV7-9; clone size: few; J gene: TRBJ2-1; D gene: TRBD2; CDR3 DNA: TGTGCCAGCAGCTTTTGGACTAGCGGGGCTAATGAGCAGTTCTTC; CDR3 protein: CASSFWTSGANEQFF
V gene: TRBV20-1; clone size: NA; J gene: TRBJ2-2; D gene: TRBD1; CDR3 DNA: TGCAGTGCTAGAGGGGAAAGGGGGCTTGGCGGGGAGCTGTTTTTT; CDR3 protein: CSARGERGLGGELFF
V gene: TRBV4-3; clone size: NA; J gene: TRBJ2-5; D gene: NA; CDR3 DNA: TGCGCCAGCAGCCTCGGGGGGCTCCGGGAGACCCAGTACTTC; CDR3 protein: CASSLGGLRETQYF
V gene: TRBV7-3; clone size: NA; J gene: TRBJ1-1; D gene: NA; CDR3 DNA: TGTGCCAGCAGCTTAACAGGGGCCCCCGTTTCTGAAGCTTTCTTT; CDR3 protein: CASSLTGAPVSEAFF
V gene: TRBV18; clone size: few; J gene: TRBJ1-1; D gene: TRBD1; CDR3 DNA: TGTGCCAGCTCAACCGGACAGGGAGGGACTGAAGCTTTCTTT; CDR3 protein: CASSTGQGGTEAFF
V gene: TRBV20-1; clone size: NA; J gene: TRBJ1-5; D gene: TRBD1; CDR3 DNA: TGCAGTGCTAGAGATGCCCAGGGGGTGCGTCAGCCCCAGCATTTT; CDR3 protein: CSARDAQGVRQPQHF
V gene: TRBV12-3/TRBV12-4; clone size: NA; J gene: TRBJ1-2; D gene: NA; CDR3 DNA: TGTGCCAGCAGTTTTGGGGGGGGTAACTATGGCTACACCTTC; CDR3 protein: CASSFGGGNYGYTF
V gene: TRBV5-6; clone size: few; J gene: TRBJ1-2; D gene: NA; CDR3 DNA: TGTGCCAGCAGCTTCGATCCGGGAATAGGCACCTTC; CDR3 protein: CASSFDPGIGTF
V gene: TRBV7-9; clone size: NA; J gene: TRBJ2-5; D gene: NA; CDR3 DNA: TGTGCCAGCAGCTTACTCGCTGCGGGCGGAGAGACCCAGTACTTC; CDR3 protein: CASSLLAAGGETQYF
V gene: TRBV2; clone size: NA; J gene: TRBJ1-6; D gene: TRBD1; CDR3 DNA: TGTGCCAGCACCGAGAGGCCGGGACAGGGACTTAATTCACCCCTCCACTTT; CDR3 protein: CASTERPGQGLNSPLHF
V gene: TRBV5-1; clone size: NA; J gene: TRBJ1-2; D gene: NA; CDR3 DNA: TGCGCCAGCAGCCCCGAGGGGGGGAACTATGGCTACACCTTC; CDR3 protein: CASSPEGGNYGYTF
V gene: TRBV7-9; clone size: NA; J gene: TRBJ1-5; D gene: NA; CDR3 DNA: TGTGCCAGCAGCTTATTTGCAGGGGCCGATCAGCCCCAGCATTTT; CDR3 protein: CASSLFAGADQPQHF